Listed here are 32 T cell receptor beta chains from one sample, sequenced in a study of CD49a tissue-resident CD8 T cells in human skin. Generated by immunoSEQ multiplex PCR, the TCRdb table keeps only in-frame clones and is missing some. The repertoire consists of 250 to 300 clones, with 89% occurring once and the leading ten covering 20% to 30%. The sequenced sample was CD103+ CD49a- CD8+ T cells sorted from skin epidermis. These receptors originate from a human donor in good health.

The V call is TRBV7-9, the J call TRBJ1-2; 8 bases map to TRBD1. The V gene end was trimmed by 5 bases and the J gene end by 5 bases; junction bases not matched to a gene: 13. Germline lookup yields CDR1 SEHNR and CDR2 FQNEAQ (reference sequence). CDR3 length equals 16 residues. The DNA for the CDR3 is TGTGCCAGCAGCACAGCCACCTTGGACAGGGTTTATGGCTACACCTTC. It is translated as CASSTATLDRVYGYTF.

This sequence joins TRBV6-4 and TRBJ2-1; 12 nucleotides align to TRBD2. From germline, CDR1 is MRHNA and CDR2 SNTAGT. Trimming cost V 0 bases and J 6 bases; bases outside gene matches: 0. The CDR3 length is 15 residues. In nucleotides, the CDR3 is TGTGCCAGCAGTGACTCGACTAGCGGGAGCAATGAGCAGTTCTTC. Translation: CASSDSTSGSNEQFF.

The J gene is TRBJ2-6, the V gene TRBV2; TRBD2 matches 7 bases. The CDR3 loop spans 16 amino acids. Germline CDR1 reads SNHLY; CDR2 reads FYNNEI. V lost 0 bases and J lost 1; bases outside the gene matches: 0. The CDR3 sequence: CASSEAGGSGANVLTF. The CDR3 region has the DNA TGTGCCAGCAGTGAAGCCGGGGGGTCTGGGGCCAACGTCCTGACTTTC.

The table lists this clone with a count of one. The V and J genes are TRBV7-9 and TRBJ2-7; maybe TRBD2 (7 bases). The V gene's germline CDR1 is SEHNR and CDR2 FQNEAQ (reference sequence). There are 16 residues in the CDR3. V shed 1 base and J shed 2 bases, with 15 bases lying between them. CDR3 amino acids: CASSLEGGPAPYEQYF. CDR3 nucleotide sequence: TGTGCCAGCAGCTTAGAGGGGGGGCCAGCCCCCTACGAGCAGTACTTC.

In its sample, this clone was seen once. The chain is built from TRBV6-6 and TRBJ2-1; 8 bases match TRBD2. Germline CDR1 and CDR2: MNHNY and SVGAGI (reference sequence). V trimming: 7 bases; J trimming: 4 bases; junction bases outside the gene matches: 9. This CDR3 contains 15 residues. The CDR3 loop reads CASTNTGGAYNEQFF. The CDR3 DNA follows: TGTGCCAGCACTAATACGGGAGGGGCATACAATGAGCAGTTCTTC.

Concerning this clone itself: The sample contains more than one DNA sequence encoding this CDR3. The rearrangement uses TRBV29-1 and TRBJ2-1; D gene unclear. CDR3 length equals 10 residues. Germline CDR1 SQVTM, CDR2 ANQGSEA. The ends were cut back, 4 bases at V and 6 bases at J, with 4 bases in the middle. DNA of the CDR3: TGCAGCGTTGTTAGCAATGAGCAGTTCTTC. Residues: CSVVSNEQFF.

The rearrangement uses TRBV4-2 and TRBJ2-3, with TRBD2 matching over 10 bases. The CDR3 extends over 16 amino acids. Germline CDR1 is LGHNA and CDR2 is YNFKEQ. Trimming cost V 1 base and J 3 bases; bases outside gene matches: 4. CDR3 protein: CASSQVASGRTDTQYF. The DNA for the CDR3 is TGTGCCAGCAGCCAAGTGGCTAGCGGGAGAACAGATACGCAGTATTTT.

The CDR3 protein is CASSDSSGGGTDTQYF. In DNA, the CDR3 is TGTGCCAGCAGTGACTCTAGCGGGGGAGGCACAGATACGCAGTATTTT. V gene TRBV6-4 combines with J gene TRBJ2-3; TRBD2 matches at 9 bases. V lost 0 bases to trimming and J lost 1 base; unmatched junction nucleotides: 2. There are 16 residues in the CDR3. CDR1 is MRHNA and CDR2 is SNTAGT in the germline V gene.

The CDR3 bases are TGTGCCAGCAGTTACGGGGAGGGATTGAGCTCCTACGAGCAGTACTTC. This codes for CASSYGEGLSSYEQYF. The chain joins TRBV6-5 to TRBJ2-7; 7 positions match TRBD2. V trimming: 2 bases; J trimming: 0 bases; junction bases outside the gene matches: 7. Germline CDR1 reads MNHEY; CDR2 reads SVGAGI. CDR3 size: 16 residues.

The CDR3 region has the DNA TGTGCCAGCAGTGAGACTTTCGAGCAGTACTTC. Translating it yields CASSETFEQYF. The J gene is TRBJ2-7, the V gene TRBV6-1, with no clear D. Trimming cost V 3 bases and J 6 bases, with 6 bases left between them. CDR1 MNHNS and CDR2 SASEGT come from the germline V gene. CDR3 length equals 11 residues.

The chain recombines TRBV9 with TRBJ2-4; D is unclear. The CDR3 loop spans 15 amino acids. Germline CDR1 and CDR2: SGDLS and YYNGEE. Trimming cost V 4 bases and J 0 bases, with 11 bases left between them. CDR3 in DNA: TGTGCCAGCAGCCCCCGCCGGGTAGCCAAAAACATTCAGTACTTC. As protein: CASSPRRVAKNIQYF.

The rearrangement links TRBV6-1 to TRBJ2-7; 9 bases are a match to TRBD1. Per germline, CDR1 MNHNS and CDR2 SASEGT. V shed 8 bases and J 2 bases; nucleotides not matched to a gene: 4. The CDR3 totals 13 residues. The CDR3, as DNA: TGTGCCAGCGGGGACAGGGAGGCCTACGAGCAGTACTTC. Its translation: CASGDREAYEQYF.

This clone was seen once. This rearrangement joins TRBV4-1 to TRBJ1-6; TRBD1 aligns across 10 bases. Germline assignment: CDR1 MGHRA and CDR2 YSYEKL. Trimming took 4 bases from V and 8 from J; bases not matched to a gene: 5. This CDR3 is built from 15 residues. DNA for the CDR3: TGCGCCAGCAGCCTGGGACAGGGGATGGATTCACCCCTCCACTTT. Its translation: CASSLGQGMDSPLHF.

V usage is TRBV27 and J usage is TRBJ2-1; TRBD2 matches 7 bases. With V trimmed by 6 bases and J by 2 bases, 7 bases remained unmatched. The germline V gene has CDR1 MNHEY and CDR2 SMNVEV (reference sequence). This CDR3 has 15 amino acids. CDR3 residues: CASRLESGAYNEQFF. The CDR3 DNA is TGTGCCAGCAGACTGGAGAGCGGGGCCTACAATGAGCAGTTCTTC.

This clone was found once. The CDR3 DNA reads TGTGCCTGGAGTGTACGGGACAGGGACACCGGGGAGCTGTTTTTT. This translates into CAWSVRDRDTGELFF. This chain uses TRBV30 with TRBJ2-2; 9 bases line up with TRBD1. Germline V gives CDR1 GTSNPN, CDR2 SVGIG (reference sequence). The CDR3 runs 15 residues. V lost 0 bases and J lost 3; bases outside the gene matches: 2.

In regard to this clone: Relative to the germline gene, one junction end is altered; a read error may explain this. The chain joins TRBV7-7 to TRBJ2-7; weak D call: TRBD1 (5 bases). The CDR3 runs to 15 residues. The germline V gene has CDR1 SSHAT and CDR2 FNYEAQ (reference sequence). The CDR3 DNA reads as TGTGCTAGCAGCCCAGGGCCCTTAAGCTCCTACGAGCAGTACTTC. It translates to CASSPGPLSSYEQYF.

The chain employs TRBV4-1 and TRBJ1-2; D remains ambiguous. V was shortened by 1 base and J by 2 bases, with 14 bases between the two germline ends. CDR1 is MGHRA, CDR2 YSYEKL, per germline. The CDR3 sequence is 16 residues long. The CDR3 protein is CASSQAIGIQNYGYTF. The DNA for the CDR3 is TGCGCCAGCAGCCAAGCTATCGGGATACAGAACTATGGCTACACCTTC.

This clone appeared a few times. This chain uses TRBV15 with TRBJ1-4, with a weak D call TRBD1 (6 bases). The CDR3 length is 14 residues. The V end lost 3 bases, the J end lost 5 bases, and 10 bases lay between the germline ends. Germline CDR1 reads LNHNV; CDR2 reads YYDKDF (reference sequence). The CDR3 bases are TGTGCCACCAGCAGTGGACAGAGGAATGAAAAACTGTTTTTT. As protein: CATSSGQRNEKLFF.

The gene calls are TRBV29-1 and TRBJ2-7; D remains unclear. Germline V lookup: CDR1 SQVTM, CDR2 ANQGSEA. The CDR3 extends over 13 amino acids. Trimming pared 2 bases from V and 2 bases from J, leaving 10 bases between. This chain's CDR3 is CSVESREPYEQYF. In DNA form, the CDR3 reads TGCAGCGTTGAAAGTAGAGAACCCTACGAGCAGTACTTC.

V is TRBV23-1 and J is TRBJ2-1; 12 positions agree with TRBD2. TRBV23-1 is an open reading frame, and its role is uncertain. This CDR3 contains 16 residues. J lost 4 bases, V lost 0 bases, and 1 base had no gene match. CDR3: CASSQSGTSGYNEQFF. CDR3 sequence (DNA): TGCGCCAGCAGTCAATCCGGGACTAGCGGGTACAATGAGCAGTTCTTC.

The chain carries TRBV7-2 and TRBJ2-7; TRBD2 is a possible D gene (6 bases). V lost 5 bases to trimming and J lost 7 bases, with 18 bases between them. Germline CDR1 and CDR2: SGHTA and FQGNSA. There are 14 residues in the CDR3. The CDR3 here is CASSTPVRDLEQYF. The CDR3 coding sequence is TGTGCCAGCAGCACCCCGGTAAGGGACTTGGAGCAGTACTTC.

This chain links TRBV6-1 with TRBJ2-1; possibly TRBD1 for D (6 bases). This CDR3 comprises 13 residues. The germline V gene has CDR1 MNHNS and CDR2 SASEGT. Trimming removed 4 bases at V and 4 bases at J, with 8 bases between. CDR3 nucleotides: TGTGCCAGCAGTGGGACAGAGTACAATGAGCAGTTCTTC. Translation gives CASSGTEYNEQFF.

The V and J genes are TRBV7-9 and TRBJ2-2; TRBD1 agrees at 9 bases. Germline CDR1 and CDR2: SEHNR and FQNEAQ (reference sequence). With V trimmed by 3 bases and J by 0 bases, 2 bases remained unmatched. CDR3 size: 16 residues. The CDR3 reads CASSFRQGANTGELFF. CDR3 nucleotides: TGTGCCAGCAGCTTTCGACAGGGGGCGAACACCGGGGAGCTGTTTTTT.

V and J are TRBV6-4 and TRBJ1-1; tentatively, D is TRBD1 (5 bases). The length of the CDR3 is 13 residues. Trimming removed 5 bases from V and 1 base from J, with 8 bases in between. The germline gives CDR1 MRHNA, CDR2 SNTAGT. DNA of the CDR3: TGTGCCAGCAGTAAAGGGGAGAACACTGAAGCTTTCTTT. Its translation is CASSKGENTEAFF.

The rearrangement uses TRBV28 and TRBJ1-6; 9 bases map to TRBD1. Per the germline V gene, CDR1 is MDHEN and CDR2 is SYDVKM. The V gene end was trimmed by 3 bases and the J gene end by 7 bases; junction bases not matched to a gene: 1. This CDR3 spans 14 amino acids. CDR3 DNA sequence: TGTGCCAGCAGTTTTGGGACAGGGAATTCACCCCTCCACTTT. Protein: CASSFGTGNSPLHF.

The V and J genes are TRBV6-1 and TRBJ2-1; 11 nucleotides align to TRBD1. CDR1 and CDR2 (germline): MNHNS, SASEGT. J was trimmed by 9 bases and V by 0 bases; bases with no gene match: 7. The CDR3 covers 16 residues. The CDR3 coding sequence is TGTGCCAGCAGTGAAGCCCCCGGGACAGGGGGGATTGAGCAGTTCTTC. This gives the protein CASSEAPGTGGIEQFF.

The chain couples TRBV28 to TRBJ2-7; no clear D. This CDR3 comprises 12 residues. The germline gives CDR1 MDHEN, CDR2 SYDVKM. V was shortened by 2 bases and J by 3 bases, with 5 bases between the two germline ends. CDR3 bases: TGTGCCAGCAGTTTAGGAGACTACGAGCAGTACTTC. Protein: CASSLGDYEQYF.

The CDR3 coding sequence is TGTGCCAGCAGGCTGCAGGGGGAAATGGGCGAGCAGTACTTC. It encodes CASRLQGEMGEQYF. V is TRBV6-1 and J is TRBJ2-7, with 7 positions matching TRBD1. Germline-derived CDR1 and CDR2 are MNHNS and SASEGT. This CDR3 is 14 amino acids long. V lost 6 bases to trimming and J lost 6 bases; unmatched junction nucleotides: 11.

The V gene is TRBV25-1, the J gene TRBJ2-1; no clear D. Trimming pared 5 bases from V and 8 bases from J, leaving 7 bases between. In germline, CDR1 is MGHDK, CDR2 SYGVNS. The CDR3 is made up of 11 amino acids. DNA for the CDR3: TGTGCCAGCAGTCTTGGAGATGAGCAGTTCTTC. As protein: CASSLGDEQFF.

V usage is TRBV27 and J usage is TRBJ2-7, with D possibly matching TRBD2 (6 bases). Deletions cut 10 bases from V and 7 bases from J, with 17 bases between. CDR3 size: 12 residues. Per the germline V gene, CDR1 is MNHEY and CDR2 is SMNVEV (reference sequence). The CDR3 region is CATGPQGGEQYF. For the CDR3, the DNA is TGTGCCACCGGGCCCCAGGGAGGTGAGCAGTACTTC.

The chain links TRBV6-4 to TRBJ2-3; 8 nucleotides match TRBD1. This CDR3 has 14 residues. J was trimmed by 4 bases and V by 0 bases; bases with no gene match: 0. CDR1 is MRHNA, CDR2 SNTAGT, per germline. The CDR3 loop is CASSDSQGADTQYF. The CDR3 region has the DNA TGTGCCAGCAGTGACTCACAGGGGGCAGATACGCAGTATTTT.

V and J are TRBV15 and TRBJ2-7; D perhaps matches TRBD1 (6 bases). The V and J ends lost 3 bases and 0 bases respectively, with 15 bases between them. CDR3 size: 16 residues. CDR1 is LNHNV, CDR2 YYDKDF, per germline (reference sequence). The CDR3 is CATSRKGQDSSYEQYF. The CDR3 DNA reads TGTGCCACCAGCAGGAAGGGGCAGGACAGCTCCTACGAGCAGTACTTC.